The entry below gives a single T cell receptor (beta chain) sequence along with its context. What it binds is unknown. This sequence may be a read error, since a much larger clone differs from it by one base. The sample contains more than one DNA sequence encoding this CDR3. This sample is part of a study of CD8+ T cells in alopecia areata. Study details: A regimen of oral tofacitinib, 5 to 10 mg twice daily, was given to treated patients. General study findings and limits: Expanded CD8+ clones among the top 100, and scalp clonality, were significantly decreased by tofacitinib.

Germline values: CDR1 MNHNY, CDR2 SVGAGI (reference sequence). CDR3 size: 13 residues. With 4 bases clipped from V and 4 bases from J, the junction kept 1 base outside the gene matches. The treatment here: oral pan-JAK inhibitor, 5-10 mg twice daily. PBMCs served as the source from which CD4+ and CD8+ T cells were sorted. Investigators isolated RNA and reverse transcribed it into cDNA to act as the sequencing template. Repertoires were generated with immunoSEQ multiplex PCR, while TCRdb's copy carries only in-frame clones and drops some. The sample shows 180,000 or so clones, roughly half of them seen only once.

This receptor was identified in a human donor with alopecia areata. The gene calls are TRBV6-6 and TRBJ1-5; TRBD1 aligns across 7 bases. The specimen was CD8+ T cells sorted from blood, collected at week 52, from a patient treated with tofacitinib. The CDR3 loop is CASSWDSNQPQHF. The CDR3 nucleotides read TGTGCCAGCAGTTGGGACAGTAATCAGCCCCAGCATTTT.